This section outlines one T cell receptor beta chain sequence together with its context. After removal of 2 bases from V and 3 bases from J, the junction contained 7 bases not matched to a gene. The CDR3 totals 16 residues. Germline-derived CDR1 and CDR2 are SEHNR and FQNEAQ (reference sequence). The data derive from a study of shared T cell receptors in the human thymus. Generated by immunoSEQ multiplex PCR, the TCRdb table keeps only in-frame clones and is missing some. The sample yields 600,000 or so clones, around 87% seen once. This sample also belongs to another study, concerning human thymus T cells. That report notes: Samples came from healthy Finnish infants during open corrective cardiac surgery. From resections taken during corrective heart surgery, the thymus tissue was obtained. What appeared biased in thymic and blood repertoires was the usage of V and J genes. In unrelated individuals, thymic repertoires overlapped highly, according to related research.

The receptor comes from a boy younger than two with a congenital heart defect. The sample comprised thymocytes. V and J are TRBV7-9 and TRBJ2-1; the match to TRBD2 covers 7 bases. In DNA, the CDR3 is TGTGCCAGCAGCTTATTTAGCTGGGACTACTACAATGAGCAGTTCTTC. This codes for CASSLFSWDYYNEQFF.